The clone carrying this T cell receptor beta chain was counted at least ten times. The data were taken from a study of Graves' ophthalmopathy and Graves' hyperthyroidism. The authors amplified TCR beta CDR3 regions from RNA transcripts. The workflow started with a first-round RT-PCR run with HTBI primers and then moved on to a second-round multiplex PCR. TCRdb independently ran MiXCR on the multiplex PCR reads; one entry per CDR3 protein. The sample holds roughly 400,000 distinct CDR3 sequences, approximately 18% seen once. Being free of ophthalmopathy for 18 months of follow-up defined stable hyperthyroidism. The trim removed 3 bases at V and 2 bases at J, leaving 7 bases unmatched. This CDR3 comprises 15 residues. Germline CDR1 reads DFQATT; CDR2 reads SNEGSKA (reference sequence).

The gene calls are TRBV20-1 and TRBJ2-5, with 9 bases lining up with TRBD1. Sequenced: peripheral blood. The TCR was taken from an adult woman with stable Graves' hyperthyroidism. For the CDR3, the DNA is TGCAGTGCTAGCGGGGACAGGGCGGGGCAAGAGACCCAGTACTTC. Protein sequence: CSASGDRAGQETQYF.